This is a list of T cell receptor beta chains from one sample in a study of blood T cell repertoires in COVID-19. The method was immunoSEQ multiplex PCR; TCRdb's version includes in-frame clones alone and lacks a portion of them. The sample includes about 130,000 clones, about 90% of them seen just once. Sequenced: peripheral blood. The receptor source for this set is a man aged 45-60 years with COVID-19, enrolled during active disease. The CDR3 runs from the conserved cysteine through the conserved F or W. Each record gives: clone size, J gene, D gene, V gene, CDR3 protein, CDR3 DNA. The D gene is left open where the match is weak. Clone size is stated in some rows and not others, as once, few, many or a class when expanded.

abundance: .; j_gene: TRBJ2-7; d_gene: .; v_gene: TRBV2; CDR3aa: CASSDRQGIGQYF; CDR3nt: TGTGCCAGCAGTGATCGGCAGGGGATTGGGCAGTACTTC
abundance: .; j_gene: TRBJ2-2; d_gene: TRBD2; v_gene: TRBV7-3; CDR3aa: CASSLRPSGANTGELFF; CDR3nt: TGTGCCAGCAGCTTAAGGCCTAGCGGGGCTAACACCGGGGAGCTGTTTTTT
abundance: .; j_gene: TRBJ2-7; d_gene: TRBD2; v_gene: TRBV6-2/TRBV6-3; CDR3aa: CASSYSGREGEQYF; CDR3nt: TGTGCCAGCAGTTACTCGGGCCGGGAGGGCGAGCAGTACTTC
abundance: .; j_gene: TRBJ2-1; d_gene: .; v_gene: TRBV4-2; CDR3aa: CASSRGNSSYNEQFF; CDR3nt: TGTGCCAGCAGCCGAGGGAATAGCTCCTACAATGAGCAGTTCTTC
abundance: .; j_gene: TRBJ2-1; d_gene: .; v_gene: TRBV9; CDR3aa: CASSVSGTNNEQFF; CDR3nt: TGTGCCAGCAGCGTTTCCGGGACAAACAATGAGCAGTTCTTC
abundance: .; j_gene: TRBJ2-6; d_gene: TRBD2; v_gene: TRBV3-1/TRBV3-2; CDR3aa: CASSQRGGIGSGANVLTF; CDR3nt: TGTGCCAGCAGCCAAAGGGGAGGGATCGGCTCTGGGGCCAACGTCCTGACTTTC
abundance: few; j_gene: TRBJ1-5; d_gene: TRBD1; v_gene: TRBV6-2/TRBV6-3; CDR3aa: CASSYSGTGVQPQHF; CDR3nt: TGTGCCAGCAGTTACTCCGGGACAGGGGTTCAGCCCCAGCATTTT
abundance: .; j_gene: TRBJ2-2; d_gene: TRBD2; v_gene: TRBV6-2/TRBV6-3; CDR3aa: CASSRLAGVLTGELFF; CDR3nt: TGTGCCAGCAGTCGACTAGCGGGAGTATTGACCGGGGAGCTGTTTTTT
abundance: .; j_gene: TRBJ2-5; d_gene: .; v_gene: TRBV18; CDR3aa: CASSRQQETQYF; CDR3nt: TGTGCCAGCTCACGACAGCAAGAGACCCAGTACTTC
abundance: .; j_gene: TRBJ1-3; d_gene: .; v_gene: TRBV19; CDR3aa: CASSIELYRQAGNTIYF; CDR3nt: TGTGCCAGTAGTATTGAGCTCTACCGACAGGCTGGAAACACCATATATTTT
abundance: .; j_gene: TRBJ2-5; d_gene: TRBD1; v_gene: TRBV5-1; CDR3aa: CASSSTGVETQYF; CDR3nt: TGCGCCAGCAGCTCGACAGGGGTGGAGACCCAGTACTTC
abundance: .; j_gene: TRBJ2-7; d_gene: .; v_gene: TRBV3-1/TRBV3-2; CDR3aa: CASSRGYEQYF; CDR3nt: TGTGCCAGCAGCCGCGGCTACGAGCAGTACTTC
abundance: .; j_gene: TRBJ2-1; d_gene: TRBD2; v_gene: TRBV9; CDR3aa: CASSLLAGVGNEQFF; CDR3nt: TGTGCCAGCAGCTTACTAGCGGGAGTCGGCAATGAGCAGTTCTTC
abundance: .; j_gene: TRBJ2-1; d_gene: .; v_gene: TRBV29-1; CDR3aa: CSVDPREGGLNEQFF; CDR3nt: TGCAGCGTTGATCCAAGGGAGGGGGGGCTCAATGAGCAGTTCTTC
abundance: once; j_gene: TRBJ2-7; d_gene: TRBD1; v_gene: TRBV19; CDR3aa: CASSGTGGTYEQYF; CDR3nt: TGTGCCAGTAGTGGGACAGGGGGGACCTACGAGCAGTACTTC
abundance: .; j_gene: TRBJ2-2; d_gene: .; v_gene: TRBV9; CDR3aa: CASSDVGLNTGELFF; CDR3nt: TGTGCCAGCAGCGACGTGGGACTCAACACCGGGGAGCTGTTTTTT
abundance: once; j_gene: TRBJ2-4; d_gene: .; v_gene: TRBV28; CDR3aa: CASSFPGAKNIQYF; CDR3nt: TGTGCCAGCAGTTTCCCGGGAGCCAAAAACATTCAGTACTTC
abundance: .; j_gene: TRBJ1-4; d_gene: .; v_gene: TRBV5-1; CDR3aa: CASSPRVATNEKLFF; CDR3nt: TGCGCCAGCAGCCCCCGGGTTGCAACTAATGAAAAACTGTTTTTT
abundance: .; j_gene: TRBJ2-2; d_gene: TRBD2; v_gene: TRBV7-9; CDR3aa: CASSPSGSTGELFF; CDR3nt: TGTGCCAGCAGCCCGAGCGGGAGCACCGGGGAGCTGTTTTTT
abundance: once; j_gene: TRBJ2-3; d_gene: .; v_gene: TRBV3-1/TRBV3-2; CDR3aa: CASSPSLTDTQYF; CDR3nt: TGTGCCAGCAGCCCCTCCTTGACAGATACGCAGTATTTT
abundance: .; j_gene: TRBJ2-1; d_gene: TRBD2; v_gene: TRBV28; CDR3aa: CASSTSSDRSGLAGNEQFF; CDR3nt: TGTGCCAGCAGTACCTCATCGGACAGGTCAGGACTAGCGGGAAATGAGCAGTTCTTC
abundance: .; j_gene: TRBJ2-1; d_gene: TRBD1; v_gene: TRBV19; CDR3aa: CASSIGQGLRNEQFF; CDR3nt: TGTGCCAGTAGTATCGGACAGGGGCTTCGCAATGAGCAGTTCTTC
abundance: .; j_gene: TRBJ1-6; d_gene: .; v_gene: TRBV5-1; CDR3aa: CASSFFTPGSPLHF; CDR3nt: TGCGCCAGCAGCTTTTTTACCCCGGGGTCACCCCTCCACTTT
abundance: once; j_gene: TRBJ2-2; d_gene: TRBD2; v_gene: TRBV6-6; CDR3aa: CASSFSGTSDTGELFF; CDR3nt: TGTGCCAGCAGTTTCTCTGGGACTAGCGACACCGGGGAGCTGTTTTTT
abundance: .; j_gene: TRBJ1-1; d_gene: .; v_gene: TRBV4-1; CDR3aa: CASSQDKGRAGRVAEAFF; CDR3nt: TGCGCCAGCAGCCAAGATAAGGGCAGGGCGGGGAGGGTCGCTGAAGCTTTCTTT
abundance: .; j_gene: TRBJ2-2; d_gene: TRBD1; v_gene: TRBV6-1; CDR3aa: CASSEAVPGQVQNTGELFF; CDR3nt: TGTGCCAGCAGTGAAGCTGTTCCCGGACAGGTCCAAAACACCGGGGAGCTGTTTTTT
abundance: .; j_gene: TRBJ2-5; d_gene: TRBD1; v_gene: TRBV18; CDR3aa: CASSPMRQGAFETQYF; CDR3nt: TGTGCCAGCTCACCAATGAGACAGGGGGCTTTTGAGACCCAGTACTTC
abundance: .; j_gene: TRBJ2-3; d_gene: TRBD2; v_gene: TRBV3-1/TRBV3-2; CDR3aa: CASSPKIGLAGVGDTQYF; CDR3nt: TGTGCCAGCAGCCCCAAAATTGGGCTAGCGGGAGTCGGAGATACGCAGTATTTT
abundance: .; j_gene: TRBJ2-1; d_gene: .; v_gene: TRBV9; CDR3aa: CASSVQSRQPPNEQFF; CDR3nt: TGTGCCAGCAGCGTACAATCCAGACAACCGCCCAATGAGCAGTTCTTC
abundance: .; j_gene: TRBJ2-1; d_gene: .; v_gene: TRBV5-4; CDR3aa: CASSSGHPTDNEQFF; CDR3nt: TGTGCCAGCAGCTCGGGACATCCCACCGACAATGAGCAGTTCTTC
abundance: .; j_gene: TRBJ2-5; d_gene: .; v_gene: TRBV11-2; CDR3aa: CASSLAETQYF; CDR3nt: TGTGCCAGCAGCTTAGCGGAGACCCAGTACTTC
abundance: once; j_gene: TRBJ2-1; d_gene: TRBD2; v_gene: TRBV5-1; CDR3aa: CASSPSGREGNEQFF; CDR3nt: TGCGCCAGCAGCCCCTCGGGGAGGGAGGGAAATGAGCAGTTCTTC
abundance: .; j_gene: TRBJ2-5; d_gene: .; v_gene: TRBV29-1; CDR3aa: CSVVGAYRFQETQYF; CDR3nt: TGCAGCGTCGTGGGGGCATACAGGTTCCAAGAGACCCAGTACTTC
abundance: .; j_gene: TRBJ2-1; d_gene: TRBD1; v_gene: TRBV5-1; CDR3aa: CASSLTGGFYNEQFF; CDR3nt: TGCGCCAGCAGCTTGACAGGGGGCTTCTACAATGAGCAGTTCTTC
abundance: .; j_gene: TRBJ2-7; d_gene: TRBD2; v_gene: TRBV29-1; CDR3aa: CSVVAGGHSYEQYF; CDR3nt: TGCAGCGTTGTAGCGGGAGGCCACTCCTACGAGCAGTACTTC
abundance: .; j_gene: TRBJ2-1; d_gene: .; v_gene: TRBV27; CDR3aa: CASSLSRGSSYNEQFF; CDR3nt: TGTGCCAGCAGTTTAAGTCGGGGGTCCTCCTACAATGAGCAGTTCTTC
abundance: .; j_gene: TRBJ1-1; d_gene: .; v_gene: TRBV7-3; CDR3aa: CASSLARGLEAFF; CDR3nt: TGTGCCAGCAGCTTAGCCAGAGGACTTGAAGCTTTCTTT
abundance: .; j_gene: TRBJ1-4; d_gene: .; v_gene: TRBV30; CDR3aa: CAWSWASNEKLFF; CDR3nt: TGTGCCTGGAGTTGGGCCAGTAATGAAAAACTGTTTTTT
abundance: .; j_gene: TRBJ1-6; d_gene: .; v_gene: TRBV6-5; CDR3aa: CASLDAGNLYSPLHF; CDR3nt: TGTGCCAGCCTTGATGCGGGAAACCTTTATTCACCCCTCCACTTT
abundance: once; j_gene: TRBJ2-3; d_gene: TRBD2; v_gene: TRBV7-7; CDR3aa: CASSRAGGPYDTQYF; CDR3nt: TGTGCTAGCAGCCGCGCGGGAGGGCCCTACGATACGCAGTATTTT
abundance: once; j_gene: TRBJ2-2; d_gene: TRBD1; v_gene: TRBV19; CDR3aa: CASSRDRANTGELFF; CDR3nt: TGTGCCAGTAGTAGGGACAGAGCGAACACCGGGGAGCTGTTTTTT
abundance: .; j_gene: TRBJ2-3; d_gene: TRBD1; v_gene: TRBV30; CDR3aa: CAWSGQGFRYTQYF; CDR3nt: TGTGCCTGGTCGGGACAGGGGTTCAGGTATACGCAGTATTTT
abundance: .; j_gene: TRBJ2-5; d_gene: TRBD2; v_gene: TRBV7-3; CDR3aa: CASSLGGGRTQYF; CDR3nt: TGTGCCAGCAGCCTAGGCGGCGGGAGAACCCAGTACTTC
abundance: .; j_gene: TRBJ1-2; d_gene: TRBD1; v_gene: TRBV19; CDR3aa: CASSIGQGSYGYTF; CDR3nt: TGTGCCAGTAGTATCGGACAGGGAAGCTATGGCTACACCTTC
abundance: .; j_gene: TRBJ2-5; d_gene: .; v_gene: TRBV11-1; CDR3aa: CASSLRRSGETQYF; CDR3nt: TGTGCCAGCAGCTTACGCAGAAGCGGAGAGACCCAGTACTTC
abundance: once; j_gene: TRBJ2-2; d_gene: .; v_gene: TRBV19; CDR3aa: CASSTDWNTGELFF; CDR3nt: TGTGCCAGTAGTACGGACTGGAACACCGGGGAGCTGTTTTTT
abundance: .; j_gene: TRBJ2-3; d_gene: .; v_gene: TRBV5-6; CDR3aa: CASSLATDTQYF; CDR3nt: TGTGCCAGCAGCTTAGCAACAGATACGCAGTATTTT
abundance: once; j_gene: TRBJ1-2; d_gene: .; v_gene: TRBV4-1; CDR3aa: CASSPEESNYGYTF; CDR3nt: TGCGCCAGCAGCCCCGAGGAATCTAACTATGGCTACACCTTC
abundance: .; j_gene: TRBJ2-3; d_gene: TRBD2; v_gene: TRBV11-2; CDR3aa: CASSLEAGISIDTQYF; CDR3nt: TGTGCCAGCAGCTTGGAAGCGGGAATTAGTATAGATACGCAGTATTTT
abundance: .; j_gene: TRBJ2-1; d_gene: TRBD1; v_gene: TRBV5-1; CDR3aa: CASSPGQTSYNEQFF; CDR3nt: TGCGCCAGCAGCCCGGGACAGACCTCCTACAATGAGCAGTTCTTC
abundance: .; j_gene: TRBJ1-5; d_gene: TRBD1; v_gene: TRBV18; CDR3aa: CASSRDSNQPQHF; CDR3nt: TGTGCCAGCTCACGGGACAGTAATCAGCCCCAGCATTTT
abundance: .; j_gene: TRBJ2-7; d_gene: TRBD1; v_gene: TRBV7-2; CDR3aa: CASSLARGGSGTGFYEQYF; CDR3nt: TGTGCCAGCAGCTTAGCGAGAGGGGGATCAGGGACAGGTTTCTACGAGCAGTACTTC
abundance: .; j_gene: TRBJ1-5; d_gene: .; v_gene: TRBV28; CDR3aa: CASSLGSQPQHF; CDR3nt: TGTGCCAGCAGTTTGGGGAGCCAGCCCCAGCATTTT
abundance: .; j_gene: TRBJ2-3; d_gene: TRBD1; v_gene: TRBV29-1; CDR3aa: CSVEQGAGRPDTQYF; CDR3nt: TGCAGCGTTGAACAGGGGGCAGGCAGGCCAGATACGCAGTATTTT
abundance: .; j_gene: TRBJ2-3; d_gene: .; v_gene: TRBV7-9; CDR3aa: CASTSSFGRRETTDTQYF; CDR3nt: TGTGCCAGCACCTCATCGTTCGGCCGAAGGGAGACTACAGATACGCAGTATTTT